These 30 T cell receptor beta chains were all obtained from the same sample, sequenced in a study of T cells expressing NK-cell markers. Using the 5' RACE reads, TCRdb records one entry per CDR3 protein without DNA. This sample's clone table lists more than 400,000 distinct CDR3 sequences. The specimen was blood T cells: a sorted CD56 or NKG2C T cell subset, CD4+ or CD8+ T cells, or bulk PBMC T cells (not recorded which). These receptors all stem from a woman between 18 and 75 years old in good health.

The chain recombines TRBV10-3 with TRBJ2-1; the TCRdb call, TRBD2, lacks DNA for checking. Germline V gene data show CDR1 as ENHRY and CDR2 as SYGVKD. The CDR3 length is 12 residues. The CDR3 reads CAISELAGDEFF.

The chain couples TRBV28 to TRBJ2-7; no DNA is available, so the TRBD1 call from TCRdb remains unchecked. CDR3 length: 14 residues. Germline assignment: CDR1 MDHEN and CDR2 SYDVKM. CDR3: CASSPTGGGREQYF.

CDR3 protein: CSARVDRSSYNEQFF. The chain uses TRBV20-1 and TRBJ2-1. Germline V lookup: CDR1 DFQATT, CDR2 SNEGSKA (reference sequence). The CDR3 runs 15 residues.

J is TRBJ1-6 and V is TRBV18. The CDR3 covers 16 residues. CDR1 is KGHSH and CDR2 is LQKENI in the germline V gene. CDR3 protein: CASSPAGTQSGSPLHF.

J is TRBJ2-3 and V is TRBV29-1; TCRdb outputs TRBD1, but without DNA this stays unchecked. Germline V gene data show CDR1 as SQVTM and CDR2 as ANQGSEA. This CDR3 is built from 15 residues. This CDR3 reads CSVAPFTGASDTQYF.

The chain couples TRBV5-1 to TRBJ2-1; the TCRdb D gene call, TRBD1, has no DNA to confirm it. The germline V gene has CDR1 SGHRS and CDR2 YFSETQ. The CDR3 is 16 amino acids. The CDR3 protein is CASSLGQGNFVDEQFF.

The CDR3 loop reads CASSPGRGTQYF. The chain has TRBV18 and TRBJ2-5. Germline-derived CDR1 and CDR2 are KGHSH and LQKENI. The length of the CDR3 is 12 residues.

The chain employs TRBV30 and TRBJ1-2; TCRdb selects TRBD1, and the lack of DNA leaves this call unchecked. Germline lookup yields CDR1 GTSNPN and CDR2 SVGIG (reference sequence). This CDR3 is built from 14 residues. CDR3 sequence: CAWSAQTGLYGYTF.

The chain recombines TRBV5-4 with TRBJ2-1; the D call of TRBD2 rests on TCRdb alone, since no DNA is present to check it. Germline CDR1 SGHNT, CDR2 YYREEE (reference sequence). The CDR3 has 15 residues. The CDR3 region is CASSLEGSGSREQFF.

This chain links TRBV20-1 with TRBJ2-1; TCRdb's D call, TRBD1, is unchecked because there is no DNA. The CDR3 consists of 14 residues. Germline assignment: CDR1 DFQATT and CDR2 SNEGSKA (reference sequence). CDR3 amino acids: CSASDRGGYNEQFF.

The chain uses TRBV19 and TRBJ2-2. CDR3 length: 15 amino acids. Per the germline V gene, CDR1 is LNHDA and CDR2 is SQIVND (reference sequence). This CDR3 is CASSMANTNTGELFF.

V gene TRBV18 combines with J gene TRBJ2-6. The germline CDR1 and CDR2 sequences are KGHSH and LQKENI. The CDR3 runs to 18 residues. CDR3 region: CASSPSAQTSSGANVLTF.

The chain links TRBV7-2 to TRBJ2-2; the TCRdb D gene call, TRBD1, has no DNA to confirm it. This CDR3 comprises 15 residues. Germline loops: CDR1 SGHTA, CDR2 FQGNSA. Here the CDR3 reads CASTPLGINTGELFF.

The J gene is TRBJ1-2, the V gene TRBV6-1; with no DNA, the TCRdb D assignment of TRBD1 cannot be verified. The CDR3 is 13 residues long. CDR1 is MNHNS and CDR2 is SASEGT in the germline V gene. This chain's CDR3 is CASRPPQDGRYTF.

This chain links TRBV12-3 or TRBV12-4 with TRBJ2-3; TCRdb gives TRBD2 as the D gene, but with no DNA this cannot be confirmed. This CDR3 region has 13 residues. The CDR3: CASRPAGTDTQYF.

This chain connects TRBV24-1 to TRBJ2-2; TCRdb outputs TRBD1, but without DNA this stays unchecked. The germline CDR1 and CDR2 sequences are KGHDR and SFDVKD. There are 13 residues in the CDR3. CDR3 sequence: CATSDRGTGELFF.

The chain couples TRBV20-1 to TRBJ2-2. Germline CDR1 is DFQATT and CDR2 is SNEGSKA (reference sequence). This CDR3 contains 13 residues. CDR3 in amino acids: CSADGVTTGELFF.

The J gene is TRBJ2-2, the V gene TRBV24-1. The germline V gene encodes CDR1 KGHDR and CDR2 SFDVKD. CDR3 size: 13 residues. This CDR3 reads CATSDRLAGELFF.

CDR3 protein: CASSVEGQNIQYF. V and J are TRBV9 and TRBJ2-4. Germline CDR1 and CDR2: SGDLS and YYNGEE. The length of the CDR3 is 13 residues.

The chain joins TRBV6-1 to TRBJ1-5; TCRdb proposes TRBD1, but this gene call is untestable without DNA. The CDR3 runs 14 residues. CDR1 and CDR2 from the germline V gene are MNHNS and SASEGT. The CDR3 is CASRAGTVHQPQHF.

V usage is TRBV6-2 or TRBV6-3 and J usage is TRBJ1-6; absent DNA, TCRdb's TRBD1 call cannot be checked. The germline CDR1 and CDR2 sequences are MNHEY and SVGEGT. The CDR3 loop spans 15 amino acids. CDR3 region: CASSQPGQPGSPLHF.

The rearrangement joins TRBV28 to TRBJ1-4; TCRdb's D gene call, TRBD1, goes unchecked for lack of DNA. Looked up from germline, CDR1 is MDHEN and CDR2 is SYDVKM. The CDR3 length is 14 residues. The CDR3 loop is CASSRVGTREKLFF. The complete variable domain, with remaining parts taken from reference TRBV28 and TRBJ1-4, reads DVKVTQSSRYLVKRTGEKVFLECVQDMDHENMFWYRQDPGLGLRLIYFSYDVKMKEKGDIPEGYSVSREKKERFSLILESASTNQTSMYLCASSRVGTREKLFFGSGTQLSVL.

The chain carries TRBV4-3 and TRBJ1-1. CDR1 is LGHNA and CDR2 is YSLEER in the germline V gene. The CDR3 has 14 residues. The CDR3 spells CASSRSEVNTEAFF.

This rearrangement joins TRBV18 to TRBJ2-1. CDR1 and CDR2 from the germline V gene are KGHSH and LQKENI. The CDR3 is made up of 14 amino acids. CDR3 loop: CASSPGLGSNEQFF.

The chain uses TRBV5-4 and TRBJ2-7; the D call from TCRdb, TRBD1, cannot be confirmed without DNA. Germline values: CDR1 SGHNT, CDR2 YYREEE (reference sequence). The CDR3 length is 14 residues. This CDR3 reads CASSLQGASSKQYF.

The CDR3 loop reads CASSVEGGPGDTQYF. The chain links TRBV9 to TRBJ2-3; TCRdb names TRBD2, which stays unverified in the absence of DNA. CDR1 and CDR2 (germline): SGDLS, YYNGEE. There are 15 residues in the CDR3.

The V and J genes are TRBV9 and TRBJ2-5; the D call from TCRdb, TRBD2, cannot be confirmed without DNA. The CDR3 loop spans 15 amino acids. Germline CDR1 reads SGDLS; CDR2 reads YYNGEE. CDR3: CASSVGASGKETQYF.

This chain joins TRBV20-1 and TRBJ1-4; the D call of TRBD1 rests on TCRdb alone, since no DNA is present to check it. The CDR3 totals 15 residues. Germline CDR1 DFQATT, CDR2 SNEGSKA (reference sequence). CDR3 in amino acids: CSAMGGAGRNEKLFF.

The rearrangement joins TRBV12-3 or TRBV12-4 to TRBJ1-3; TCRdb returns TRBD1, unconfirmable since there is no DNA. This CDR3 region has 14 residues. CDR3 in amino acids: CASRQTGGGNTIYF.

The chain joins TRBV20-1 to TRBJ1-1; TCRdb's D gene call, TRBD1, goes unchecked for lack of DNA. This CDR3 spans 15 amino acids. In germline, CDR1 is DFQATT, CDR2 SNEGSKA (reference sequence). The CDR3 sequence is CSTYPRTGPNTEAFF.